The 15 T cell receptor beta chains in this list originate from one sample, sequenced in a study of blood T cell repertoires in COVID-19. Libraries were prepared by immunoSEQ multiplex PCR; TCRdb keeps only in-frame clonotypes and omits some of them. The repertoire has about 280,000 clones, 80% to 85% of them found once; the top ten carry about 5%. The sample was PBMCs or T cells enriched from blood (not recorded which). The source is a man between 40 and 49 years old who had been exposed to COVID-19.

This chain connects TRBV29-1 to TRBJ2-7; 9 bases map to TRBD1. This CDR3 is built from 14 residues. Germline CDR1 is SQVTM and CDR2 is ANQGSEA. V lost 1 base and J lost 1; bases outside the gene matches: 2. The CDR3: CSVEVGQGSYEQYF. For the CDR3, the DNA is TGCAGCGTTGAAGTTGGACAGGGGTCCTACGAGCAGTACTTC.

V usage is TRBV4-2 and J usage is TRBJ1-2; tentatively, D is TRBD1 (6 bases). The germline gives CDR1 LGHNA, CDR2 YNFKEQ. V dropped 5 bases and J dropped 7 bases, with 17 bases sitting between them. This CDR3 is built from 14 residues. The CDR3, as DNA: TGTGCCAGCAGCGGCAGGTTAGGGGGTACTGGCTACACCTTC. Amino acids: CASSGRLGGTGYTF.

The chain links TRBV9 to TRBJ2-5, with a weak D call TRBD2 (6 bases). CDR1 and CDR2 from the germline V gene are SGDLS and YYNGEE. V was clipped by 3 bases and J by 2 bases, with 14 bases between them. There are 15 residues in the CDR3. The CDR3 DNA sequence: TGTGCCAGCAGCGGGGCGGGGAGCAATCAAGAGACCCAGTACTTC. Translated, it gives CASSGAGSNQETQYF.

The chain carries TRBV21-1 and TRBJ2-7; the DNA was not compared with TRBD1, the D call given in the table. TRBV21-1 is a documented pseudogene. CDR3 size: 17 residues. Here the CDR3 DNA reads TGTGCCAGCAGCAAAAAGCCAGGGGGCAAACCTTGCTACGAGCAGTACTTC. Its translation is CASSKKPGGKPCYEQYF.

The gene calls are TRBV27 and TRBJ1-2, with TRBD1 as a possible D gene (5 bases). The length of the CDR3 is 14 residues. Germline CDR1 is MNHEY and CDR2 is SMNVEV (reference sequence). Trimming removed 3 bases at V and 2 bases at J, with 10 bases between. The CDR3: CASSFHSGNYGYTF. CDR3 sequence (DNA): TGTGCCAGCAGTTTTCACTCAGGGAACTATGGCTACACCTTC.

The genes are TRBV29-1 and TRBJ2-3, with D unresolved. The CDR3 is made up of 14 amino acids. V lost 7 bases and J 1 base, leaving 15 bases between the germline ends. Germline CDR1 reads SQVTM; CDR2 reads ANQGSEA. CDR3 amino acids: CSAQTQTGTDTQYF. CDR3 DNA sequence: TGCAGCGCCCAGACACAGACGGGCACAGATACGCAGTATTTT.

This sequence joins TRBV2 and TRBJ2-1; D is possibly TRBD2 (6 bases). The germline V and J ends were trimmed by 5 bases and 6 bases, with 14 bases remaining between them. The CDR3 contains 14 residues. Germline V gene data show CDR1 as SNHLY and CDR2 as FYNNEI. CDR3 amino acids: CASSREWGGNEQFF. CDR3 DNA: TGTGCCAGCAGTCGGGAGTGGGGAGGCAATGAGCAGTTCTTC.

The chain carries TRBV7-9 and TRBJ2-5; D is possibly TRBD1 (5 bases). The germline gives CDR1 SEHNR, CDR2 FQNEAQ (reference sequence). The CDR3 is 15 residues long. Trimming stripped 1 base from V and 2 bases from J, with 11 bases between. The CDR3: CASSLGLTEQETQYF. CDR3 nucleotide sequence: TGTGCCAGCAGCTTAGGACTGACAGAGCAAGAGACCCAGTACTTC.

On this clone itself: Other DNA sequences in the same sample also yield this CDR3. J is TRBJ2-7 and V is TRBV11-2; a weak D match, TRBD1 (5 bases). Germline CDR1 and CDR2: SGHAT and FQNNGV. The CDR3 is made up of 12 amino acids. Trimming pared 1 base from V and 4 bases from J, leaving 5 bases between. The CDR3 here is CASSLAGYEQYF. Here the CDR3 DNA reads TGTGCCAGCAGCTTAGCAGGGTACGAGCAGTACTTC.

The chain couples TRBV5-5 to TRBJ2-2; 8 bases are shared with TRBD2. CDR1 and CDR2 (germline): SGHKS, YYEKEE (reference sequence). The V and J ends lost 5 bases and 2 bases, in that order; junction bases with no gene match: 8. The length of the CDR3 is 16 residues. The CDR3 DNA reads TGTGCCAGCAGATCCGGACTAGCTCTAAACACCGGGGAGCTGTTTTTT. Translating it yields CASRSGLALNTGELFF.

The V gene is TRBV15, the J gene TRBJ2-5, with a tentative D call TRBD2 (6 bases). The CDR3 contains 15 residues. V was trimmed by 0 bases and J by 0 bases, leaving 8 bases between them. CDR1 and CDR2 from the germline V gene are LNHNV and YYDKDF (reference sequence). This CDR3 is CATSRDRDYQETQYF. CDR3 sequence (DNA): TGTGCCACCAGCAGAGACCGGGACTACCAAGAGACCCAGTACTTC.

V gene TRBV24-1 combines with J gene TRBJ2-5; 10 bases are shared with TRBD2. With 5 bases clipped from V and 2 bases from J, the junction kept 1 base outside the gene matches. Germline values: CDR1 KGHDR, CDR2 SFDVKD. The CDR3 loop spans 14 amino acids. The CDR3 DNA follows: TGTGCCACCAGTGCACTAGCGGGACAAGAGACCCAGTACTTC. This sequence encodes CATSALAGQETQYF.

This clone has more than one count but fewer than ten. The CDR3 DNA follows: TGTGCCAGCAGTTTTAGCCTGAATAGCAATCAGCCCCAGCATTTT. Translating gives CASSFSLNSNQPQHF. The chain employs TRBV6-5 and TRBJ1-5, with D unclear. The CDR3 covers 15 residues. Germline V gene data show CDR1 as MNHEY and CDR2 as SVGAGI. Trimming pared 4 bases from V and 0 bases from J, leaving 10 bases between.

In its sample, this clone was seen a few times. This chain links TRBV2 with TRBJ2-7; 7 bases are shared with TRBD1. In germline, CDR1 is SNHLY, CDR2 FYNNEI. V lost 6 bases, J lost 2 bases, and 7 bases stayed unmatched. The CDR3 totals 14 residues. The CDR3 DNA sequence: TGTGCCAGCAGCATGACAGGGTTTGCCTACGAGCAGTACTTC. Its translation: CASSMTGFAYEQYF.

The rearrangement links TRBV11-2 to TRBJ2-7; a weak D match, TRBD1 (6 bases). The V gene's germline CDR1 is SGHAT and CDR2 FQNNGV. V gave up 6 bases and J gave up 2 bases, with 14 bases separating them. The CDR3 runs 14 residues. CDR3: CASRDQQGAYEQYF. CDR3 sequence (DNA): TGTGCCAGCAGGGATCAACAGGGAGCCTACGAGCAGTACTTC.